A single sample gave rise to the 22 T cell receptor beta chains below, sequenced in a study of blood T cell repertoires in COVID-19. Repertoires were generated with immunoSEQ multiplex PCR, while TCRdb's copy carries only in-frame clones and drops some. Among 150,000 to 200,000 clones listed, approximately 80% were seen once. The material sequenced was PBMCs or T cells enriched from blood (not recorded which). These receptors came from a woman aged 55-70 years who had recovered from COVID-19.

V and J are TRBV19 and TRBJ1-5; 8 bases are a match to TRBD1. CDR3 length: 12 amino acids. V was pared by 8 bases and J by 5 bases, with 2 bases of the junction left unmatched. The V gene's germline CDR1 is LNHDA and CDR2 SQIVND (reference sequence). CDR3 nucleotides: TGTGCCAGTCGGACAGGGTATCAGCCCCAGCATTTT. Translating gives CASRTGYQPQHF.

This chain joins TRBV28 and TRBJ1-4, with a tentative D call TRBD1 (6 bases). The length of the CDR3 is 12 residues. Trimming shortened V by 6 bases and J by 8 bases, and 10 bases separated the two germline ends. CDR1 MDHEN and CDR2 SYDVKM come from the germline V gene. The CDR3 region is CASSHTGEKLFF. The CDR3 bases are TGTGCCAGCAGCCACACAGGGGAAAAACTGTTTTTT.

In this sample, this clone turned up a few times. CDR3 nucleotides: TGTGCCAGCTCAGCCGGGACAGGGAACACTGAAGCTTTCTTT. It yields the protein CASSAGTGNTEAFF. The genes are TRBV18 and TRBJ1-1, with 8 bases that match TRBD1. The CDR3 length is 14 residues. The V and J ends lost 5 bases and 1 base, in that order; junction bases with no gene match: 3. Germline V gene sequence: CDR1 KGHSH, CDR2 LQKENI.

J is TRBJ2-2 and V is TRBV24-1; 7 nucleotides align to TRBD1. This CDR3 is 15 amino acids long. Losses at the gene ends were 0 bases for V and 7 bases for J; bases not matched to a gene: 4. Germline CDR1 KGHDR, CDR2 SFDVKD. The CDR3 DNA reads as TGTGCCACCAGTGATTTGAACGGACAGGTCGGGGAGCTGTTTTTT. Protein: CATSDLNGQVGELFF.

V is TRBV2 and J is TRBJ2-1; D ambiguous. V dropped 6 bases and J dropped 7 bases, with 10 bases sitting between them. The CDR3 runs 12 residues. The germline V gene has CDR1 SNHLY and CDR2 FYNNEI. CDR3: CASSEKTNEQFF. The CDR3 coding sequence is TGTGCCAGCAGCGAGAAAACGAATGAGCAGTTCTTC. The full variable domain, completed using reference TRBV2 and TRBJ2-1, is EPEVTQTPSHQVTQMGQEVILRCVPISNHLYFYWYRQILGQKVEFLVSFYNNEISEKSEIFDDQFSVERPDGSNFTLKIRSTKLEDSAMYFCASSEKTNEQFFGPGTRLTVL.

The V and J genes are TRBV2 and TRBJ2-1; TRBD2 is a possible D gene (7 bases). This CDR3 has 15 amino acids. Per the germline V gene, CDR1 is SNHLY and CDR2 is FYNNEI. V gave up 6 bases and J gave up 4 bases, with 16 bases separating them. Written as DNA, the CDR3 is TGTGCCAGCAGGTCGGGGGGCGCTCCTTACAATGAGCAGTTCTTC. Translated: CASRSGGAPYNEQFF.

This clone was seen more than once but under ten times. CDR3 sequence reads: CASSEGVSGQPQHF. CDR3 nucleotides: TGTGCCAGCAGCGAAGGGGTTTCGGGTCAGCCCCAGCATTTT. The chain carries TRBV9 and TRBJ1-5; D might be TRBD1 (5 bases). Trimming pared 3 bases from V and 6 bases from J, leaving 13 bases between. The CDR3 is 14 amino acids. Germline values: CDR1 SGDLS, CDR2 YYNGEE.

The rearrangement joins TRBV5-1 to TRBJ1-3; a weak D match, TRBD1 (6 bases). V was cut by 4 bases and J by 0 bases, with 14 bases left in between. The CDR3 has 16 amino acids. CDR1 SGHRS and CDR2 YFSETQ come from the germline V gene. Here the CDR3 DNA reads TGCGCCAGCAGCCCCGTTTCACAGGGCTCTGGAAACACCATATATTTT. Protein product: CASSPVSQGSGNTIYF.

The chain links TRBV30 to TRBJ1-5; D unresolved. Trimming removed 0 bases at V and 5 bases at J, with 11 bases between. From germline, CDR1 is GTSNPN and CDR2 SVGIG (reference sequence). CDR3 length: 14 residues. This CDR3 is CAWSVATAYQPQHF. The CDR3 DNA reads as TGTGCCTGGAGTGTAGCCACAGCTTATCAGCCCCAGCATTTT.

Here the CDR3 DNA reads TGTGCCAGTAGTATAGAACAGTACACCGGGGAGCTGTTTTTT. Translating it yields CASSIEQYTGELFF. This chain joins TRBV19 and TRBJ2-2, with D unresolved. Per germline, CDR1 LNHDA and CDR2 SQIVND (reference sequence). This CDR3 is 14 amino acids long. V shed 0 bases and J shed 3 bases, with 5 bases lying between them.

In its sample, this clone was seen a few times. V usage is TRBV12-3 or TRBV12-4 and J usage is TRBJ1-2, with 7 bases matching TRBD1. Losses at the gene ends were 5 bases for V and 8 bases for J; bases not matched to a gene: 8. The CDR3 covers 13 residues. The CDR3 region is CASSVTGVKGYTF. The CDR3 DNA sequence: TGTGCCAGCAGTGTTACAGGGGTAAAGGGCTACACCTTC.

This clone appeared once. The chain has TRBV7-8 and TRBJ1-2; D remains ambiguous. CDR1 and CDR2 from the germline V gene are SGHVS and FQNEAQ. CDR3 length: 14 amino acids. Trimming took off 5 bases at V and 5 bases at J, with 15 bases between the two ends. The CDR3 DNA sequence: TGTGCCAGCAGCACCGCGGCGCTGCTTTATGGCTACACCTTC. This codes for CASSTAALLYGYTF.

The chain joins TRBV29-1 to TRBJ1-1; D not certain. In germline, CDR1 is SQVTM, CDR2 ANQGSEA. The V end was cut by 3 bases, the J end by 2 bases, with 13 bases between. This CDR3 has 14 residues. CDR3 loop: CSVERSALNTEAFF. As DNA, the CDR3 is TGCAGCGTTGAGAGGTCAGCACTAAACACTGAAGCTTTCTTT. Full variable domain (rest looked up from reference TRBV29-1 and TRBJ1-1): SAVISQKPSRDICQRGTSLTIQCQVDSQVTMMFWYRQQPGQSLTLIATANQGSEATYESGFVIDKFPISRPNLTFSTLTVSNMSPEDSSIYLCSVERSALNTEAFFGQGTRLTVV.

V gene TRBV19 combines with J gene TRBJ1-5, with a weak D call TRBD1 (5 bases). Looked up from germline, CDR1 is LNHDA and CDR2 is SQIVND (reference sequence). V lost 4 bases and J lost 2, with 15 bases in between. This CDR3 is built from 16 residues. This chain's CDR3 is CASSTGGGGGNQPQHF. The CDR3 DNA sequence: TGTGCCAGTAGTACCGGGGGGGGAGGAGGCAATCAGCCCCAGCATTTT. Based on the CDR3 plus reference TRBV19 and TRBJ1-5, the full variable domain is DGGITQSPKYLFRKEGQNVTLSCEQNLNHDAMYWYRQDPGQGLRLIYYSQIVNDFQKGDIAEGYSVSREKKESFPLTVTSAQKNPTAFYLCASSTGGGGGNQPQHFGDGTRLSIL.

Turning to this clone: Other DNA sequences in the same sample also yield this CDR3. The CDR3: CASSLQGPSTDTQYF. The CDR3 region has the DNA TGCGCCAGCAGCTTACAGGGTCCTAGCACAGATACGCAGTATTTT. V is TRBV5-1 and J is TRBJ2-3; a possible D gene is TRBD1 (6 bases). Looked up from germline, CDR1 is SGHRS and CDR2 is YFSETQ. Trimming shortened V by 2 bases and J by 0 bases, and 10 bases separated the two germline ends. This CDR3 spans 15 amino acids.

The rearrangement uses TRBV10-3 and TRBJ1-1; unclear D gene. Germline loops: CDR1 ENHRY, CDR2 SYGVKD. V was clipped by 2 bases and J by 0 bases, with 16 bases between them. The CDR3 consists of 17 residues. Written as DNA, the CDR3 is TGTGCCATCAGTGAGGTCTTTCAGCGAAGTATGAACACTGAAGCTTTCTTT. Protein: CAISEVFQRSMNTEAFF.

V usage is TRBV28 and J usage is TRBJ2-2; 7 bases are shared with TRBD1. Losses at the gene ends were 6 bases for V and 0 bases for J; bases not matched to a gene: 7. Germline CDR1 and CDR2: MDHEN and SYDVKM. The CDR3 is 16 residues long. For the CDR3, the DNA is TGTGCCAGCAGGCGGACCGGGACAGCGAACACCGGGGAGCTGTTTTTT. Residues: CASRRTGTANTGELFF.

CDR3: CAISFQGASGYTF. As DNA, the CDR3 is TGTGCCATCAGTTTCCAGGGGGCCAGTGGCTACACCTTC. The chain has TRBV10-3 and TRBJ1-2, with 8 bases fitting TRBD1. The CDR3 consists of 13 residues. CDR1 ENHRY and CDR2 SYGVKD come from the germline V gene. The V gene end was trimmed by 5 bases and the J gene end by 7 bases; junction bases not matched to a gene: 6.

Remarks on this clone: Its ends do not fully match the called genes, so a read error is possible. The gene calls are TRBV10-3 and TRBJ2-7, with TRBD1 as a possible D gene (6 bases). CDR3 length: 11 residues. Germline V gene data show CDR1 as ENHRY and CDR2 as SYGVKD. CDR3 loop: CAISESVSGVF. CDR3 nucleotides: TGTGCCATCAGTGAGTCGGTATCAGGGGTCTTC.

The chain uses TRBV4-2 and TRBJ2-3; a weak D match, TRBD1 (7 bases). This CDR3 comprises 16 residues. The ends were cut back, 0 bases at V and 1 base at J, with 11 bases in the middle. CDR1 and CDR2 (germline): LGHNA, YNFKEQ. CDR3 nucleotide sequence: TGTGCCAGCAGCCAAGAGGGCAGGGGGGGCACAGATACGCAGTATTTT. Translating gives CASSQEGRGGTDTQYF.

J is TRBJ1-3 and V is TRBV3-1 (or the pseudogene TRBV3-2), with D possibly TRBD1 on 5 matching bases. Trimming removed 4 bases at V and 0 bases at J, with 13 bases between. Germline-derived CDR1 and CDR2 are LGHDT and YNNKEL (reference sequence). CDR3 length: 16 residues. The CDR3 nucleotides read TGTGCCAGCAGCCTGACCGGGGGGGGCTCTGGAAACACCATATATTTT. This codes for CASSLTGGGSGNTIYF.

CDR3 sequence: CAFDHRVYGYTF. CDR3 DNA: TGTGCCTTCGATCACAGGGTCTATGGCTACACCTTC. The V and J genes are TRBV30 and TRBJ1-2, with a tentative D call TRBD1 (6 bases). Germline CDR1 and CDR2: GTSNPN and SVGIG (reference sequence). CDR3 size: 12 residues. The V end was cut by 7 bases, the J end by 4 bases, with 13 bases between.